These 29 T cell receptor beta chains were sequenced from one sample in a study of human versus mouse CDR3 diversity and MHC coevolution. Here immunoSEQ multiplex PCR was the method, and the copy in TCRdb shows in-frame clones only, minus some. The data contain tens of thousands of clones, 92% of them seen just once; the ten biggest clones take up around 0.15%. Sequencing input: naive CD4+ T cells from blood. The subset denotes: CD45RO-negative CD62L-positive naive CD4 T cells. The source of these receptors is a person aged 30 to 69 in good health.

This clone has just one count. The rearrangement uses TRBV4-1 and TRBJ1-1, with D uncertain. CDR3 length: 16 residues. Trimming took off 5 bases at V and 1 base at J, with 17 bases between the two ends. The germline V gene has CDR1 MGHRA and CDR2 YSYEKL. CDR3 in DNA: TGCGCCAGCAGCAGCGGACCGGCGACCACGAACACTGAAGCTTTCTTT. It translates to CASSSGPATTNTEAFF.

The chain recombines TRBV21-1 with TRBJ1-5; TRBD1 is the table's D call and was not checked against the DNA. TRBV21-1 is marked as a pseudogene. There are 18 residues in the CDR3. Here the CDR3 DNA reads TGTGCCAGCAATCTATATCCCAGGCGGGACAGGGTTTGGCAGCCCCAGCATTTT. Residues: CASNLYPRRDRVWQPQHF.

The gene calls are TRBV6-1 and TRBJ1-1; D gene ambiguous. V was cut by 6 bases and J by 7 bases, with 18 bases left in between. Germline V gene data show CDR1 as MNHNS and CDR2 as SASEGT. The CDR3 runs to 14 residues. The CDR3 is CASRDLGESGEAFF. DNA for the CDR3: TGTGCCAGCAGGGACCTGGGTGAGAGCGGTGAAGCTTTCTTT.

This chain joins TRBV21-1 and TRBJ2-5; no DNA check was done on the table's D call, TRBD2. The tail of the sequence fits TRBJ2-7 better, so the J call may be wrong. TRBV21-1 is a pseudogene. The CDR3 contains 14 residues. Written as DNA, the CDR3 is TGTGCCAGCAGCAAAGGACTGCGGATCTACGAGCAGTACTTC. Translating gives CASSKGLRIYEQYF.

The CDR3 nucleotides read TGTGCCAGCAGCCCCGCTACAGCTGAAGCTTTCTTT. Translated: CASSPATAEAFF. The chain joins TRBV7-9 to TRBJ1-1; D gene ambiguous. Trimming removed 5 bases from V and 6 bases from J, with 10 bases in between. Looked up from germline, CDR1 is SEHNR and CDR2 is FQNEAQ (reference sequence). The CDR3 totals 12 residues.

The chain carries TRBV6-1 and TRBJ2-1; TRBD2 is a possible D gene (5 bases). CDR3 size: 16 residues. Trimming removed 1 base at V and 9 bases at J, with 19 bases between. Germline CDR1 reads MNHNS; CDR2 reads SASEGT. The CDR3 bases are TGTGCCAGCAGTGAAGGGAGAGCGGAGCCGACGGGTGAGCAGTTCTTC. Residues: CASSEGRAEPTGEQFF.

The J gene is TRBJ2-7, the V gene TRBV4-1; the D gene is possibly TRBD1 (6 bases). The CDR3 loop spans 15 amino acids. Germline V gives CDR1 MGHRA, CDR2 YSYEKL. V lost 1 base and J 6 bases, leaving 16 bases between the germline ends. CDR3 region: CASSQGTVPTLEQYF. CDR3 nucleotides: TGCGCCAGCAGCCAAGGGACAGTACCGACTCTCGAGCAGTACTTC.

V is TRBV2 and J is TRBJ2-6, with a possible D match to TRBD2 (6 bases). CDR1 is SNHLY, CDR2 FYNNEI, per germline. This CDR3 region has 14 residues. V lost 9 bases and J lost 3, with 12 bases in between. DNA of the CDR3: TGTGCCAGTGGTTGGGGGGTTGGGGCCAACGTCCTGACTTTC. It yields the protein CASGWGVGANVLTF.

As to this clone: Other DNA sequences within the sample encode an identical CDR3. This chain connects TRBV6-1 to TRBJ1-5; D is unresolved. This CDR3 has 14 residues. Per germline, CDR1 MNHNS and CDR2 SASEGT. V lost 2 bases and J 0 bases, leaving 5 bases between the germline ends. This CDR3 reads CASSELYSNQPQHF. DNA for the CDR3: TGTGCCAGCAGTGAATTATATAGCAATCAGCCCCAGCATTTT.

This sequence joins TRBV29-1 and TRBJ1-3, with D maybe TRBD1 (5 bases). The germline V gene has CDR1 SQVTM and CDR2 ANQGSEA. V was pared by 6 bases and J by 0 bases, with 15 bases between. CDR3 length equals 15 residues. CDR3 sequence (DNA): TGCAGCGTAGCCTTCAGGGCTCTCTCTGGAAACACCATATATTTT. Translating gives CSVAFRALSGNTIYF.

The chain employs TRBV27 and TRBJ1-4; no definite D call. This CDR3 contains 14 residues. The V and J ends lost 6 bases and 4 bases respectively, with 12 bases between them. Germline V gene data show CDR1 as MNHEY and CDR2 as SMNVEV (reference sequence). CDR3 nucleotide sequence: TGTGCCAGCAGCCCCTCTAACCATAATGAAAAACTGTTTTTT. It encodes CASSPSNHNEKLFF.

The V call is TRBV7-9, the J call TRBJ1-1; no reliable D call. Germline assignment: CDR1 SEHNR and CDR2 FQNEAQ (reference sequence). The CDR3 is made up of 14 amino acids. V lost 2 bases and J 0 bases, leaving 7 bases between the germline ends. The CDR3 loop is CASSLTSMNTEAFF. As DNA, the CDR3 is TGTGCCAGCAGCTTAACATCCATGAACACTGAAGCTTTCTTT.

The chain carries TRBV6-6 and TRBJ2-1; D uncertain. Per the germline V gene, CDR1 is MNHNY and CDR2 is SVGAGI (reference sequence). The CDR3 covers 12 residues. The V end was cut by 2 bases, the J end by 7 bases, with 6 bases between. Written as DNA, the CDR3 is TGTGCCAGCAGTTACGGGCTAAATGAGCAGTTCTTC. It specifies CASSYGLNEQFF.

The genes are TRBV5-4 and TRBJ2-1; 10 positions agree with TRBD2. With 4 bases clipped from V and 10 bases from J, the junction kept 14 bases outside the gene matches. CDR1 and CDR2 from the germline V gene are SGHNT and YYREEE (reference sequence). This CDR3 spans 16 amino acids. CDR3 in amino acids: CASSPEALAGGYEQFF. CDR3 coding DNA: TGTGCCAGCAGCCCGGAGGCATTAGCGGGGGGATACGAGCAGTTCTTC.

This clone has just one count. The V and J genes are TRBV7-5 and TRBJ2-1; the table's D call TRBD1 went unverified against the DNA. TRBV7-5 is recorded as a pseudogene. The CDR3 contains 16 residues. The CDR3 DNA is TGTGCCCGCAGGGGGCCCGGTAGAGAACTCTACAATGAGCAGTTCTTC. Translation: CARRGPGRELYNEQFF.

The genes are TRBV7-9 and TRBJ2-2; no definite D call. Deletions cut 1 base from V and 5 bases from J, with 11 bases between. The CDR3 totals 15 residues. Germline CDR1 reads SEHNR; CDR2 reads FQNEAQ (reference sequence). As DNA, the CDR3 is TGTGCCAGCAGCTTAGTTCCAGGTTTTACCGGGGAGCTGTTTTTT. This codes for CASSLVPGFTGELFF. Variable domain in full (rest from reference TRBV7-9 and TRBJ2-2): DTGVSQNPRHKITKRGQNVTFRCDPISEHNRLYWYRQTLGQGPEFLTYFQNEAQLEKSRLLSDRFSAERPKGSFSTLEIQRTEQGDSAMYLCASSLVPGFTGELFFGEGSRLTVL.

The chain recombines TRBV2 with TRBJ2-4, with 9 bases fitting TRBD1. With V trimmed by 1 base and J by 7 bases, 5 bases remained unmatched. The CDR3 covers 15 residues. The germline CDR1 and CDR2 sequences are SNHLY and FYNNEI. CDR3 protein: CASSEGGQGINIQYF. CDR3 coding DNA: TGTGCCAGCAGTGAAGGCGGACAGGGGATTAACATTCAGTACTTC.

V and J are TRBV19 and TRBJ1-1; D remains ambiguous. V lost 5 bases and J lost 5, with 12 bases in between. The germline CDR1 and CDR2 sequences are LNHDA and SQIVND (reference sequence). The CDR3 is 13 amino acids. The CDR3 nucleotides are TGTGCCAGTAGTTTATTTTCGGGGACTGAAGCTTTCTTT. Its protein is CASSLFSGTEAFF. Looking up the rest from reference TRBV19 and TRBJ1-1 gives the full variable domain: DGGITQSPKYLFRKEGQNVTLSCEQNLNHDAMYWYRQDPGQGLRLIYYSQIVNDFQKGDIAEGYSVSREKKESFPLTVTSAQKNPTAFYLCASSLFSGTEAFFGQGTRLTVV.

The genes are TRBV7-9 and TRBJ2-5; TRBD2 aligns across 12 bases. Germline CDR1 and CDR2: SEHNR and FQNEAQ (reference sequence). V trimming: 5 bases; J trimming: 5 bases; junction bases outside the gene matches: 3. The CDR3 has 14 residues. The CDR3 sequence is CASSLGLAGETQYF. The CDR3, as DNA: TGTGCCAGCAGCCTTGGACTAGCGGGGGAGACCCAGTACTTC.

V is TRBV18 and J is TRBJ2-1; 12 bases line up with TRBD1. The CDR3 runs 17 residues. The germline CDR1 and CDR2 sequences are KGHSH and LQKENI. With 3 bases clipped from V and 1 base from J, the junction kept 4 bases outside the gene matches. CDR3 region: CASSPGTGGLSYNEQFF. Here the CDR3 DNA reads TGTGCCAGCTCACCGGGGACAGGGGGCTTGTCCTACAATGAGCAGTTCTTC.

The chain is built from TRBV18 and TRBJ2-3, with D tentatively TRBD1 (6 bases). Trimming stripped 3 bases from V and 3 bases from J, with 13 bases between. The CDR3 is 15 amino acids. Germline CDR1 and CDR2: KGHSH and LQKENI. CDR3 protein: CASSPLGAVTDTQYF. CDR3 sequence (DNA): TGTGCCAGCTCACCTTTGGGGGCCGTTACAGATACGCAGTATTTT.

The chain carries TRBV7-9 and TRBJ1-4; D might be TRBD1 (6 bases). The CDR3 totals 15 residues. Between the trimmed V and J ends, which lost 5 bases and 2 bases, there was a span of 12 bases. Germline V gene sequence: CDR1 SEHNR, CDR2 FQNEAQ (reference sequence). CDR3 in amino acids: CASSRQQGTNEKLFF. CDR3 sequence (DNA): TGTGCCAGCAGCCGGCAACAGGGTACTAATGAAAAACTGTTTTTT.

The rearrangement uses TRBV29-1 and TRBJ2-2; tentatively, D is TRBD1 (5 bases). The CDR3 loop spans 13 amino acids. From germline, CDR1 is SQVTM and CDR2 ANQGSEA. The CDR3 DNA is TGCGCGTTCCGCTGGCAGGGCACCGGGGAGCTGTTTTTT. Translation gives CAFRWQGTGELFF.

CDR3 protein: CASSLSIGQEGTQYF. DNA for the CDR3: TGTGCCAGCAGCCTATCGATAGGACAGGAGGGGACCCAGTACTTC. The rearrangement joins TRBV7-6 to TRBJ2-5, with D perhaps matching TRBD1 (7 bases). Germline lookup yields CDR1 SGHVS and CDR2 FNYEAQ. The CDR3 has 15 amino acids. V was cut by 5 bases and J by 7 bases, with 20 bases left in between.

The chain couples TRBV19 to TRBJ1-6; 8 bases agree with TRBD1. Germline V gene lookup returns CDR1 LNHDA and CDR2 SQIVND (reference sequence). The ends lost 5 bases at V and 3 bases at J; junction bases unmatched: 9. The CDR3 has 17 amino acids. CDR3 in DNA: TGTGCCAGTAGTTCCTTCGACAGGGGCATCTATAATTCACCCCTCCACTTT. Protein: CASSSFDRGIYNSPLHF.

This chain links TRBV10-3 with TRBJ1-3; the match to TRBD1 covers 10 bases. The CDR3 runs to 14 residues. Per the germline V gene, CDR1 is ENHRY and CDR2 is SYGVKD. J gave up 8 bases and V 2 bases, and 3 bases lay outside the gene matches. CDR3 nucleotide sequence: TGTGCCATCAGTGAGCTCGGACAGGGGGACACCATATATTTT. It specifies CAISELGQGDTIYF.

This chain joins TRBV4-1 and TRBJ2-1; 8 nucleotides align to TRBD2. CDR3 length: 17 residues. The germline CDR1 and CDR2 sequences are MGHRA and YSYEKL. V shed 4 bases and J 3 bases; nucleotides not matched to a gene: 11. The CDR3 spells CASSPLPLADSYNEQFF. Here the CDR3 DNA reads TGCGCCAGCAGCCCACTTCCACTAGCGGATAGCTACAATGAGCAGTTCTTC.

The chain carries TRBV29-1 and TRBJ2-5; tentative D call: TRBD1 (5 bases). Germline V gene lookup returns CDR1 SQVTM and CDR2 ANQGSEA. CDR3 size: 14 residues. V shed 4 bases and J shed 4 bases, with 16 bases lying between them. The DNA for the CDR3 is TGCAGCGTTGGGAGACCAGGGCGGACAGAGACCCAGTACTTC. Its translation is CSVGRPGRTETQYF.

The chain employs TRBV5-1 and TRBJ1-6; 9 bases agree with TRBD1. CDR1 SGHRS and CDR2 YFSETQ come from the germline V gene. Trimming took 5 bases from V and 9 from J; bases not matched to a gene: 9. The CDR3 extends over 15 amino acids. CDR3 sequence reads: CASSFRDRVSSPLHF. DNA for the CDR3: TGCGCCAGCAGTTTTCGGGACAGGGTTAGTTCACCCCTCCACTTT.